This T cell receptor beta chain was captured by sequencing in a study of quantifying T cell responses using KT2 cells. Study in general: RNA was reverse transcribed with TCR alpha and beta constant-region primers.

The CDR3 consists of 13 residues. The germline CDR1 and CDR2 sequences are SQVTM and ANQGSEA. V was trimmed by 6 bases and J by 1 base, leaving 12 bases between them. KT2, a clone with a known TCR, was spiked into unfractionated PBMC. The cDNA 3' end received a ligated oligonucleotide with a UMI. First-round PCR used around 4 cycles and beta primers RC1.1 and RC1.2 covering TRBC1 and TRBC2. One entry per CDR3 protein results from TCRdb running MiXCR on the UMI-ligation and nested PCR reads. The table has roughly 38,000 distinct CDR3 sequences, 15% to 20% seen once; the top ten hold over 40%. This clonotype has at least ten counts.

Sequenced: PBMCs spiked with cells of the T cell clone KT2. This chain links TRBV29-1 with TRBJ2-5, with D possibly TRBD1 on 6 matching bases. The TCR sequence derives from a human donor. For the CDR3, the DNA is TGCAGCGTGGGACGGACAGTCCAAGAGACCCAGTACTTC. Protein: CSVGRTVQETQYF.